Following are 29 T cell receptor beta chains from one sample sequenced in a study of identical twins. Using its own MiXCR run on the 5' RACE reads, TCRdb lists one record per CDR3 protein. The sample gives about 720,000 distinct CDR3 sequences, about 9.4% of which show up once; 0.98% is in the top ten. These data also featured in a second study, about yellow fever vaccine responses in identical twins.

The specimen sequenced was PBMCs. Source of these receptors: a young woman in good health.

This chain uses TRBV2 with TRBJ1-4; no definite D call. The CDR3 runs 12 residues. CDR1 and CDR2 from the germline V gene are SNHLY and FYNNEI. Trimming cost V 4 bases and J 8 bases, with 8 bases left between them. DNA for the CDR3: TGTGCCAGCAGTGCGTTCACCGAAAAACTGTTTTTT. Translated, it gives CASSAFTEKLFF.

The genes are TRBV11-2 and TRBJ2-7, with 7 bases that match TRBD1. The CDR3 sequence is 13 residues long. CDR1 is SGHAT and CDR2 is FQNNGV in the germline V gene. The V gene end was trimmed by 5 bases and the J gene end by 7 bases; junction bases not matched to a gene: 8. The CDR3 is CASSRDRFLEQYF. In nucleotides, the CDR3 is TGTGCCAGCAGCCGGGACAGATTTCTAGAGCAGTACTTC.

V and J are TRBV20-1 and TRBJ1-1; D call uncertain. CDR3 size: 13 residues. Germline-derived CDR1 and CDR2 are DFQATT and SNEGSKA (reference sequence). Trimming removed 2 bases at V and 4 bases at J, with 11 bases between. Here the CDR3 reads CSARRVGGTEAFF. The CDR3 DNA sequence: TGCAGTGCTAGAAGAGTAGGAGGCACTGAAGCTTTCTTT.

This chain joins TRBV25-1 and TRBJ2-7; tentatively, D is TRBD1 (5 bases). The CDR3 covers 15 residues. Trimming took 4 bases from V and 5 from J, leaving 18 bases between them. Germline V gives CDR1 MGHDK, CDR2 SYGVNS. Written as DNA, the CDR3 is TGTGCCAGCAGTGGTGCTGGGGCCGCCGTGAACGAGCAGTACTTC. Translation: CASSGAGAAVNEQYF.

There are a few counts of this clonotype. This chain links TRBV20-1 with TRBJ2-1, with D unclear. Germline V lookup: CDR1 DFQATT, CDR2 SNEGSKA (reference sequence). The CDR3 is 13 amino acids. Trimming took 3 bases from V and 3 from J, leaving 9 bases between them. CDR3 DNA: TGCAGTGCTAGGGGCCCCCTCTACAATGAGCAGTTCTTC. It yields the protein CSARGPLYNEQFF.

This clonotype came up once. CDR3 nucleotide sequence: TGTGCCAGCAGCCTTGGACAGGGGGCGGTCGATGAGCAGTTCTTC. This translates into CASSLGQGAVDEQFF. This chain joins TRBV6-2 or TRBV6-3 and TRBJ2-1; 11 bases are a match to TRBD1. The germline gives CDR1 MNHEY, CDR2 SVGEGT. V lost 6 bases, J lost 8 bases, and 9 bases stayed unmatched. This CDR3 has 15 amino acids.

This clonotype was observed a few times. The gene calls are TRBV2 and TRBJ2-4, with a weak D call TRBD2 (5 bases). The CDR3 is 15 amino acids. V was cut by 2 bases and J by 8 bases, with 16 bases left in between. Germline-derived CDR1 and CDR2 are SNHLY and FYNNEI. CDR3 in DNA: TGTGCCAGCAGTGAACGAGGCAGCGGCCCAGACATTCAGTACTTC. The encoded protein is CASSERGSGPDIQYF. Full variable domain (remainder filled in from reference TRBV2 and TRBJ2-4): EPEVTQTPSHQVTQMGQEVILRCVPISNHLYFYWYRQILGQKVEFLVSFYNNEISEKSEIFDDQFSVERPDGSNFTLKIRSTKLEDSAMYFCASSERGSGPDIQYFGAGTRLSVL.

This clonotype has just a few counts. This chain joins TRBV6-2 or TRBV6-3 and TRBJ2-1; 8 bases align to TRBD2. Trimming took 2 bases from V and 9 from J; bases not matched to a gene: 12. The CDR3 covers 16 residues. Germline V gene data show CDR1 as MNHEY and CDR2 as SVGEGT. The CDR3 region is CASSYMGSGLGTEQFF. DNA for the CDR3: TGTGCCAGCAGTTACATGGGCTCGGGACTAGGGACTGAGCAGTTCTTC.

The chain employs TRBV7-8 and TRBJ2-2; 14 nucleotides align to TRBD2. CDR1 is SGHVS and CDR2 is FQNEAQ in the germline V gene. V shed 5 bases, J shed 7 bases, and the junction held 6 bases outside the gene matches. CDR3 length equals 16 residues. The CDR3 DNA follows: TGTGCCAGCAGCCTCGGGACTAGCGGGAGCATCGGGGAGCTGTTTTTT. Protein sequence: CASSLGTSGSIGELFF.

The chain couples TRBV6-2 or TRBV6-3 to TRBJ2-7, with D perhaps matching TRBD1 (6 bases). Trimming pared 6 bases from V and 3 bases from J, leaving 15 bases between. Germline CDR1 is MNHEY and CDR2 is SVGEGT. The length of the CDR3 is 14 residues. The chain's CDR3 is CASSNDRRNYEQYF. CDR3 DNA: TGTGCCAGCAGCAACGACAGGCGAAACTACGAGCAGTACTTC.

This clonotype was observed a handful of times. The J gene is TRBJ1-1, the V gene TRBV15; D gene unclear. V lost 1 base and J 7 bases, leaving 16 bases between the germline ends. CDR3 size: 15 residues. Germline lookup yields CDR1 LNHNV and CDR2 YYDKDF (reference sequence). CDR3 DNA sequence: TGTGCCACCAGCAGAGGTGGTTCGGGAATTCATGAAGCTTTCTTT. Translating it yields CATSRGGSGIHEAFF.

The chain carries TRBV5-6 and TRBJ1-5; D is perhaps TRBD1 (6 bases). The CDR3 spans 15 residues. Germline loops: CDR1 SGHDT, CDR2 YYEEEE. Trimming left V 4 bases short and J 4 bases short, with 15 bases between. The CDR3 reads CASSETGTGNQPQHF. CDR3 nucleotide sequence: TGTGCCAGCAGCGAAACCGGAACAGGGAATCAGCCCCAGCATTTT. Filled out from reference TRBV5-6 and TRBJ1-5, the complete variable domain reads DAGVTQSPTHLIKTRGQQVTLRCSPKSGHDTVSWYQQALGQGPQFIFQYYEEEERQRGNFPDRFSGHQFPNYSSELNVNALLLGDSALYLCASSETGTGNQPQHFGDGTRLSIL.

This clonotype has only a few counts. This chain links TRBV20-1 with TRBJ1-5; D not resolved. This CDR3 has 14 amino acids. The ends were cut back, 1 base at V and 0 bases at J, with 7 bases in the middle. CDR1 is DFQATT, CDR2 SNEGSKA, per germline (reference sequence). As DNA, the CDR3 is TGCAGTGCTAGAGCCTCCTCTAGCAATCAGCCCCAGCATTTT. Encoded protein: CSARASSSNQPQHF.

The rearrangement uses TRBV6-5 and TRBJ2-7; 9 bases agree with TRBD2. CDR3 length equals 15 residues. V lost 1 base and J lost 4; bases outside the gene matches: 5. The germline gives CDR1 MNHEY, CDR2 SVGAGI. The CDR3 here is CASSYLREGGYEQYF. DNA for the CDR3: TGTGCCAGCAGTTACTTGCGGGAGGGAGGTTACGAGCAGTACTTC.

This clonotype showed up many times. V gene TRBV10-2 combines with J gene TRBJ1-1; D uncertain. The length of the CDR3 is 15 residues. The germline V and J ends were trimmed by 5 bases and 5 bases, with 18 bases remaining between them. Germline V gene lookup returns CDR1 WSHSY and CDR2 SAAADI. The DNA of the CDR3 is TGCGCCAGCAGTACCCGTCCGGGAGAAAAGACTGAAGCTTTCTTT. Translation gives CASSTRPGEKTEAFF.

This clonotype was observed a handful of times. This sequence joins TRBV20-1 and TRBJ2-2; D possibly matches TRBD1 or TRBD2 (5 bases each). There are 13 residues in the CDR3. Trimming removed 6 bases at V and 7 bases at J, with 15 bases between. Germline V gene lookup returns CDR1 DFQATT and CDR2 SNEGSKA (reference sequence). The CDR3 protein is CSAYHSGGGELFF. The CDR3 nucleotides read TGCAGTGCCTACCACTCTGGGGGCGGGGAGCTGTTTTTT.

This clonotype was counted between two and nine times. The chain is built from TRBV7-6 and TRBJ1-4; TRBD1 aligns across 8 bases. V trimming: 1 base; J trimming: 11 bases; junction bases outside the gene matches: 15. The CDR3 is 17 residues long. The germline gives CDR1 SGHVS, CDR2 FNYEAQ. CDR3 coding DNA: TGTGCCAGCAGCTTAGAGTCTTGGGACAGGTTAATGAGGAAACTGTTTTTT. This sequence encodes CASSLESWDRLMRKLFF.

This clonotype has just a few counts. The J gene is TRBJ2-5, the V gene TRBV6-6, with D uncertain. V lost 2 bases and J lost 3, with 4 bases in between. This CDR3 region has 12 residues. CDR1 is MNHNY and CDR2 is SVGAGI in the germline V gene (reference sequence). The CDR3 loop reads CASSYGEETQYF. In DNA form, the CDR3 reads TGTGCCAGCAGTTACGGGGAAGAGACCCAGTACTTC.

This clonotype came up a few times. The chain employs TRBV6-5 and TRBJ2-7; 11 bases agree with TRBD2. The CDR3 has 16 residues. V was clipped by 0 bases and J by 5 bases; unmatched bases: 6. Germline values: CDR1 MNHEY, CDR2 SVGAGI. The CDR3 DNA reads as TGTGCCAGCAGTTACTCGTATAGCGGGGGGGACCACGAGCAGTACTTC. It codes for CASSYSYSGGDHEQYF.

This clonotype was picked up a small number of times. The rearrangement links TRBV27 to TRBJ2-7; TRBD1 aligns across 8 bases. Per germline, CDR1 MNHEY and CDR2 SMNVEV (reference sequence). Trimming took 6 bases from V and 6 from J; bases not matched to a gene: 13. The length of the CDR3 is 15 residues. The CDR3 DNA reads TGTGCCAGCAGCCCCGGGACAGGCGGAAAAGGCGAGCAGTACTTC. It encodes CASSPGTGGKGEQYF.

This clonotype was recorded at least ten times. The chain employs TRBV11-2 and TRBJ1-3; D unclear. This CDR3 comprises 15 residues. Per germline, CDR1 SGHAT and CDR2 FQNNGV. V shed 1 base and J shed 0 bases, with 7 bases lying between them. The CDR3 reads CASSLGRSSGNTIYF. As DNA, the CDR3 is TGTGCCAGCAGCTTAGGGCGGAGCTCTGGAAACACCATATATTTT.

The rearrangement links TRBV11-2 to TRBJ2-2; D possibly uses TRBD1 or TRBD2 (5 bases each). V lost 6 bases and J lost 2, with 16 bases in between. This CDR3 has 16 residues. Germline V gives CDR1 SGHAT, CDR2 FQNNGV. The CDR3: CASSSAYGTNTGELFF. The CDR3, as DNA: TGTGCCAGCAGTTCCGCGTACGGGACCAACACCGGGGAGCTGTTTTTT.

This clonotype was observed a handful of times. The CDR3 here is CVDTTEAFF. CDR3 DNA sequence: TGCGTTGATACCACTGAAGCTTTCTTT. The chain has TRBV4-1 and TRBJ1-1; D not certain. Germline values: CDR1 MGHRA, CDR2 YSYEKL. The CDR3 runs 9 residues.

This clonotype has a count of ten or more. The chain carries TRBV29-1 and TRBJ1-6; 7 bases fit TRBD1. This CDR3 comprises 12 residues. Germline CDR1 reads SQVTM; CDR2 reads ANQGSEA. V shed 4 bases and J 8 bases; nucleotides not matched to a gene: 2. The CDR3 DNA sequence: TGCAGCGTTGGACAGGGTGATTCACCCCTCCACTTT. Translating it yields CSVGQGDSPLHF.

This clonotype was seen repeatedly, ten times or more. V gene TRBV6-5 combines with J gene TRBJ1-5; no clear D gene. Germline V gene sequence: CDR1 MNHEY, CDR2 SVGAGI. The CDR3 runs to 14 residues. Trimming stripped 2 bases from V and 2 bases from J, with 7 bases between. This CDR3 reads CASSYREGNQPQHF. For the CDR3, the DNA is TGTGCCAGCAGTTACCGGGAGGGCAATCAGCCCCAGCATTTT.

In its sample, this clonotype was seen a few times. The V call is TRBV4-3, the J call TRBJ2-3; D not resolved. V was cut by 4 bases and J by 0 bases, with 20 bases left in between. This CDR3 region has 18 residues. Per germline, CDR1 LGHNA and CDR2 YSLEER. The CDR3 DNA is TGCGCCAGCAGCCCGGAAACGCTACAGCACTATAGCACAGATACGCAGTATTTT. It is translated as CASSPETLQHYSTDTQYF.

This clonotype came up many times. CDR3 protein: CSVEDGQGASAYTF. The DNA of the CDR3 is TGCAGCGTTGAAGATGGGCAGGGGGCTTCTGCTTACACCTTC. The chain uses TRBV29-1 and TRBJ1-2; 8 bases agree with TRBD1. CDR1 SQVTM and CDR2 ANQGSEA come from the germline V gene. V lost 0 bases and J lost 11; bases outside the gene matches: 11. The CDR3 spans 14 residues.

This clonotype came up a few times. This chain links TRBV5-1 with TRBJ2-2; 7 nucleotides match TRBD1. The CDR3 contains 15 residues. The germline V gene encodes CDR1 SGHRS and CDR2 YFSETQ. V shed 3 bases and J 4 bases; nucleotides not matched to a gene: 6. In DNA form, the CDR3 reads TGCGCCAGCAGCTCCGGACAGGCGCTCACCGGGGAGCTGTTTTTT. As protein: CASSSGQALTGELFF.

V and J are TRBV3-1 and TRBJ1-2; D uncertain. CDR1 and CDR2 from the germline V gene are LGHDT and YNNKEL (reference sequence). Trimming stripped 0 bases from V and 9 bases from J, with 11 bases between. This CDR3 has 13 amino acids. The CDR3 DNA is TGTGCCAGCAGCCAAGATACGGGGAGTAGCTACACCTTC. It is translated as CASSQDTGSSYTF.